Listed here is a single TCR beta chain. Its antigen is unknown. The CDR3 extends over 15 amino acids. CDR1 and CDR2 from the germline V gene are MNHNS and SASEGT. V was trimmed by 4 bases and J by 0 bases, leaving 11 bases between them. This specimen belongs to a study of T cells in localized non-small cell lung cancer. The study, taken as a whole, reports: Those with higher blood T cell density had longer overall survival. Heterogeneity remains possible, as sequencing covered one tumor region only. Appearing in adjacent lung were a median approximately 50 of the top 100 tumor clones.

Generated by immunoSEQ multiplex PCR, the TCRdb table keeps only in-frame clones and is missing some. The data contain more than 25,000 clones, approximately 90% of them seen just once; the ten biggest clones take up approximately 13%. The chain uses TRBV6-1 and TRBJ2-3, with no clear D. The sequencing used peripheral blood, collected before any cancer treatment. This clonotype was sampled from a female donor older than 55 with stage III squamous cell lung carcinoma. The CDR3 protein is CASSGQPTSTDTQYF. CDR3 DNA: TGTGCCAGCAGTGGGCAGCCGACTAGCACAGATACGCAGTATTTT.